Listed below are T cell receptor beta chains from one sample, sequenced in a study of CD4 T cells in relation to SARS-CoV-2 and coronaviruses. Some clones are missing from TCRdb's copy, which holds only in-frame ones; the method was immunoSEQ multiplex PCR. The table lists some 60,000 clones, about 91% of them singletons. Sequenced input: naive CD4+ T cells from PBMCs. The receptors derive from an adult with COVID-19. The CDR3 runs from the conserved cysteine through the conserved F or W. The D gene is left open where the match is weak. Rows give clone size only sometimes, using once, few, many, or a class for an expanded clone.

clone_size,d_call,v_call,j_call,cdr3_aa,cdr3_nt
-,TRBD2,TRBV19,TRBJ2-1,CATRLAGGWGEQFF,TGTGCCACCCGACTAGCGGGAGGGTGGGGTGAGCAGTTCTTC
-,-,TRBV9,TRBJ2-1,CASSVGTSPTLTQFF,TGTGCCAGCAGCGTAGGTACTAGCCCTACCCTTACTCAGTTCTTC
-,TRBD1,TRBV30,TRBJ1-1,CAWSAYRTGLNTEAFF,TGTGCCTGGAGTGCCTACAGGACAGGGCTGAACACTGAAGCTTTCTTT
-,TRBD2,TRBV5-1,TRBJ2-5,CASSGLTSGVQETQYF,TGCGCCAGCAGCGGACTGACTAGCGGGGTCCAAGAGACCCAGTACTTC
-,-,TRBV24-1,TRBJ2-7,CATSDLGQSSYEQYF,TGTGCCACCAGTGATTTGGGACAGAGCTCCTACGAGCAGTACTTC
once,-,TRBV9,TRBJ2-1,CASSFGPPPNNEQFF,TGTGCCAGCAGCTTTGGGCCCCCTCCAAACAATGAGCAGTTCTTC
-,-,TRBV6-5,TRBJ2-7,CATQGSSYEQYF,TGTGCCACCCAGGGTAGCTCCTACGAGCAGTACTTC
-,-,TRBV15,TRBJ1-2,CATSRDPGDYGYTF,TGTGCCACCAGCAGAGATCCAGGGGACTATGGCTACACCTTC
-,-,TRBV28,TRBJ1-1,CASSLGGIAGDTEAFF,TGTGCCAGCAGTTTGGGGGGTATCGCGGGGGACACTGAAGCTTTCTTT
-,TRBD1,TRBV10-3,TRBJ2-7,CAINHGTGENEQYF,TGTGCCATCAACCACGGGACAGGGGAGAACGAGCAGTACTTC
-,-,TRBV5-5,TRBJ2-1,CASSPRDDYNEQFF,TGTGCCAGCAGCCCGCGGGACGACTACAATGAGCAGTTCTTC